A selection of T cell receptor beta chains follows, all from one sample in a study of blood T cell repertoires in COVID-19. Produced via immunoSEQ multiplex PCR; TCRdb's table is partial and in-frame only. Among over 300,000 clones listed, around 86% were seen once. Sequenced: peripheral blood. The receptors originated from a woman aged 50 to 60 with acute or convalescent COVID-19. CDR3s include the opening cysteine and the closing phenylalanine or tryptophan. D genes are given only for firm matches. Only part of the rows carry a size: once, few, many, or a class if the clone is expanded.

NA	NA	TRBJ1-4	TRBV18	CASDSGTTNEKLFF	TGTGCCAGCGACTCAGGGACAACTAATGAAAAACTGTTTTTT
NA	once	TRBJ1-1	TRBV5-4	CASSNPGGFDTEAFF	TGTGCCAGCAGCAACCCGGGGGGTTTCGACACTGAAGCTTTCTTT
NA	NA	TRBJ2-7	TRBV5-4	CASSVRGTYEQYF	TGTGCCAGCAGCGTGCGAGGGACCTACGAGCAGTACTTC
TRBD2	NA	TRBJ2-3	TRBV18	CASSPSIAGGSDTQYF	TGTGCCAGCTCACCTTCAATAGCGGGAGGATCGGATACGCAGTATTTT
TRBD2	NA	TRBJ2-7	TRBV5-4	CASSLVVAGAYEQYF	TGTGCCAGCAGCTTGGTAGTAGCGGGAGCCTACGAGCAGTACTTC
NA	NA	TRBJ1-2	TRBV3-1/TRBV3-2	CASSQGSHKGYTF	TGTGCCAGCAGCCAAGGTTCGCACAAAGGCTACACCTTC
TRBD1	NA	TRBJ1-4	TRBV5-1	CASSFETGGPEKLFF	TGCGCCAGCAGCTTCGAAACAGGGGGTCCTGAAAAACTGTTTTTT
TRBD1	NA	TRBJ1-1	TRBV2	CASSAPGQGDTEAFF	TGTGCCAGCAGTGCTCCCGGACAGGGTGACACTGAAGCTTTCTTT
NA	NA	TRBJ2-6	TRBV10-3	CAISESIGAPYSSGANVLTF	TGTGCCATCAGTGAGTCTATAGGGGCCCCCTATAGCTCTGGGGCCAACGTCCTGACTTTC
TRBD2	NA	TRBJ2-5	TRBV29-1	CSVDAGVSQETQYF	TGCAGCGTAGACGCGGGAGTTAGTCAAGAGACCCAGTACTTC
NA	NA	TRBJ2-5	TRBV18	CASSRTEEETQYF	TGTGCCAGCTCACGGACAGAGGAAGAGACCCAGTACTTC
NA	NA	TRBJ2-1	TRBV14	CASSLRILGNEQFF	TGTGCCAGCAGCCTACGGATTCTAGGTAATGAGCAGTTCTTC
TRBD1	NA	TRBJ2-7	TRBV28	CASSLRDSYEQYF	TGTGCCAGCAGTTTAAGGGACAGCTACGAGCAGTACTTC
TRBD2	NA	TRBJ2-7	TRBV7-2	CASSLALTSVGNEQYF	TGTGCCAGCAGCTTAGCCCTGACTAGCGTGGGTAACGAGCAGTACTTC
NA	NA	TRBJ1-3	TRBV6-6	CASSFIGAKGGTIYF	TGTGCCAGCTCCTTCATCGGCGCCAAAGGAGGCACCATATATTTT
TRBD2	NA	TRBJ2-7	TRBV3-1/TRBV3-2	CASSATSGAYEQYF	TGTGCCAGCAGCGCCACTAGCGGAGCCTACGAGCAGTACTTC
TRBD1	once	TRBJ2-7	TRBV19	CASSIVGDSYYEQYF	TGTGCCAGTAGTATAGTGGGGGACAGTTACTACGAGCAGTACTTC
NA	NA	TRBJ1-1	TRBV4-1	CASSQDNRMNTEAFF	TGCGCCAGCAGCCAAGATAACAGGATGAACACTGAAGCTTTCTTT
NA	few	TRBJ1-1	TRBV29-1	CSVEPGFRTEAFF	TGCAGCGTTGAGCCCGGGTTTCGCACTGAAGCTTTCTTT
NA	NA	TRBJ2-1	TRBV24-1	CATSDFSGSYNEQFF	TGTGCCACCAGTGATTTTTCGGGATCCTACAATGAGCAGTTCTTC
TRBD1	NA	TRBJ1-5	TRBV6-6	CASSRSRDRGNQPQHF	TGTGCCAGCAGTCGGTCCCGGGACAGGGGTAATCAGCCCCAGCATTTT
TRBD1	NA	TRBJ2-2	TRBV28	CASSLGGQGLTGELFF	TGTGCCAGCAGTTTGGGGGGACAGGGGCTCACCGGGGAGCTGTTTTTT
TRBD1	NA	TRBJ2-1	TRBV27	CASSFRGTSYNEQFF	TGTGCCAGCAGTTTCAGGGGGACCTCCTACAATGAGCAGTTCTTC
TRBD1	NA	TRBJ2-3	TRBV5-6	CASSAGQGRKGDTQYF	TGTGCCAGCAGCGCCGGACAGGGGCGCAAAGGAGATACGCAGTATTTT
TRBD1	NA	TRBJ2-5	TRBV11-3	CASSLDRQGLGETQYF	TGTGCCAGCAGCTTAGATCGACAGGGTTTGGGGGAGACCCAGTACTTC
NA	NA	TRBJ1-6	TRBV12-3/TRBV12-4	CASSRAYSPLHF	TGTGCCAGCAGCCGCGCTTATTCACCCCTCCACTTT
TRBD2	NA	TRBJ2-1	TRBV10-3	CAIRSQEAGSDEQFF	TGTGCCATCAGATCCCAGGAAGCGGGATCGGATGAGCAGTTCTTC
NA	NA	TRBJ2-1	TRBV24-1	CATSDPSASSYNEQFF	TGTGCCACCAGTGATCCTAGCGCCTCCTCCTACAATGAGCAGTTCTTC
TRBD2	once	TRBJ2-1	TRBV28	CASSLWPGGSYNEQFF	TGTGCCAGCAGTTTATGGCCGGGAGGCTCCTACAATGAGCAGTTCTTC
TRBD1	NA	TRBJ1-2	TRBV4-3	CASSRGTGATIQGYTF	TGCGCCAGCAGCCGAGGAACAGGGGCCACGATTCAAGGCTACACCTTC
TRBD1	NA	TRBJ2-7	TRBV28	CASSPRTGGRYEQYF	TGTGCCAGCAGTCCCCGGACAGGGGGACGGTACGAGCAGTACTTC
NA	NA	TRBJ2-1	TRBV7-9	CASSLAAGNEQFF	TGTGCCAGCAGCTTAGCGGCGGGCAATGAGCAGTTCTTC
TRBD1	NA	TRBJ2-7	TRBV29-1	CSAIGQAYEQYF	TGCAGCGCCATAGGACAGGCCTACGAGCAGTACTTC
NA	NA	TRBJ1-6	TRBV7-2	CASSLPGRGNSPLHF	TGTGCCAGCAGCCTCCCCGGACGGGGAAATTCACCCCTCCACTTT
NA	NA	TRBJ2-4	TRBV5-1	CASSQTGFGKNIQYF	TGCGCCAGCAGCCAAACAGGGTTTGGCAAAAACATTCAGTACTTC
NA	NA	TRBJ1-2	TRBV28	CASSFELTGSLNYGYTF	TGTGCCAGCAGTTTCGAGCTTACAGGCTCTTTAAACTATGGCTACACCTTC
NA	NA	TRBJ2-5	TRBV19	CASRMRETQYF	TGTGCCAGTAGAATGCGTGAGACCCAGTACTTC
TRBD2	NA	TRBJ2-1	TRBV6-6	CASSYSRVAGSGFF	TGTGCCAGCAGTTACTCACGAGTAGCGGGATCTGGGTTCTTC
TRBD2	NA	TRBJ2-7	TRBV28	CASKEAGARYEQYF	TGTGCCAGCAAGGAAGCGGGAGCTCGCTACGAGCAGTACTTC
NA	NA	TRBJ2-3	TRBV11-3	CASSREDHAANTQYF	TGTGCCAGCAGCCGCGAAGATCACGCCGCTAATACGCAGTATTTT
TRBD1	NA	TRBJ2-3	TRBV27	CASSQGQGASTDTQYF	TGTGCCAGCAGCCAAGGACAGGGGGCTTCCACAGATACGCAGTATTTT
NA	NA	TRBJ1-5	TRBV7-9	CASSLQGNQPQHF	TGTGCCAGCAGCTTACAGGGGAATCAGCCCCAGCATTTT
NA	NA	TRBJ2-6	TRBV11-1	CASSSGGSGANVLTF	TGTGCCAGCAGCTCCGGGGGCTCTGGGGCCAACGTCCTGACTTTC
NA	NA	TRBJ1-2	TRBV4-1	CASSHSARAYGYTF	TGCGCCAGCAGCCATTCGGCCAGGGCTTATGGCTACACCTTC
NA	NA	TRBJ2-5	TRBV28	CASITRTGLGQETQYF	TGTGCCAGCATCACCCGAACAGGGTTGGGCCAAGAGACCCAGTACTTC
TRBD1	NA	TRBJ1-2	TRBV28	CASSAGQYYGYTF	TGTGCCAGCAGCGCGGGACAGTACTATGGCTACACCTTC
TRBD1	NA	TRBJ2-7	TRBV6-2/TRBV6-3	CASSYRSDRVSYEQYF	TGTGCCAGCAGTTACCGTTCTGACAGGGTTAGCTACGAGCAGTACTTC
TRBD1	NA	TRBJ2-6	TRBV5-1	CASSLGNRGMLGANVLTF	TGCGCCAGCAGCTTAGGTAACAGGGGCATGTTAGGGGCCAACGTCCTGACTTTC
TRBD1	once	TRBJ1-2	TRBV7-2	CASSPGSGGNYGYTF	TGTGCCAGCAGCCCGGGGTCAGGGGGCAACTATGGCTACACCTTC
NA	NA	TRBJ2-3	TRBV7-2	CASSIQRGDTQYF	TGTGCCAGCAGCATCCAAAGAGGAGATACGCAGTATTTT
NA	NA	TRBJ1-1	TRBV7-2	CASSSTGYEAFF	TGTGCCAGCAGCTCCACAGGTTATGAAGCTTTCTTT
TRBD2	NA	TRBJ2-5	TRBV5-1	CASSLRSSGTQETQYF	TGCGCCAGCAGCTTGAGGTCTAGCGGGACCCAAGAGACCCAGTACTTC
NA	NA	TRBJ2-3	TRBV2	CATPDLASLNTQYF	TGTGCCACCCCTGACTTGGCCAGCTTGAATACGCAGTATTTT
TRBD2	NA	TRBJ2-7	TRBV18	CASSPPASGEGEQYF	TGTGCCAGCTCACCACCGGCTAGCGGGGAGGGGGAGCAGTACTTC